This is a list of T cell receptor beta chains from one sample in a study of prognosis after radiotherapy for stage I lung cancer. TCRdb passed the multiplex PCR reads through MiXCR, listing each CDR3 protein once. The data hold around 31,000 distinct CDR3 sequences, with under 35% observed a single time. The specimen comprised PBMCs, sampled before or after stereotactic body radiation therapy (not recorded which). The receptors originated from a donor aged 50 or older with non-small cell lung cancer. CDR3s include the opening cysteine and the closing phenylalanine or tryptophan. A D gene is named only where the DNA matches it firmly. Some rows mark clone size as missing; the rest say once, few, many or name a class of expanded clone.

d_call: NA; j_call: TRBJ1-5; clone_size: many; v_call: TRBV7-2; cdr3_aa: CASSSGRVGNQPQHF; cdr3_nt: TGTGCCAGCAGCTCCGGCCGGGTAGGTAATCAGCCCCAGCATTTT
d_call: NA; j_call: TRBJ1-2; clone_size: NA; v_call: TRBV28; cdr3_aa: CASSLGWDGYTF; cdr3_nt: TGTGCCAGCAGTTTAGGATGGGATGGCTACACCTTC
d_call: NA; j_call: TRBJ2-3; clone_size: few; v_call: TRBV5-6; cdr3_aa: CASLEVGGRDTQYF; cdr3_nt: TGTGCCAGCCTGGAAGTGGGGGGACGAGATACGCAGTATTTT
d_call: NA; j_call: TRBJ1-2; clone_size: many; v_call: TRBV12-3/TRBV12-4; cdr3_aa: CASSPPPTGNYGYTF; cdr3_nt: TGTGCCAGCAGTCCCCCCCCCACCGGTAACTATGGCTACACCTTC
d_call: NA; j_call: TRBJ1-1; clone_size: many; v_call: TRBV20-1; cdr3_aa: CSAIWGGNTEAFF; cdr3_nt: TGCAGTGCAATCTGGGGGGGGAACACTGAAGCTTTCTTT
d_call: NA; j_call: TRBJ2-1; clone_size: many; v_call: TRBV12-5; cdr3_aa: CASGLVLVRLLNEQFF; cdr3_nt: TGTGCTAGTGGTTTGGTACTGGTAAGACTGCTCAATGAGCAGTTCTTC
d_call: NA; j_call: TRBJ2-6; clone_size: many; v_call: TRBV6-4; cdr3_aa: CASSDSVGANVLTF; cdr3_nt: TGTGCCAGCAGTGACTCGGTTGGGGCCAACGTCCTGACTTTC
d_call: NA; j_call: TRBJ2-2; clone_size: NA; v_call: TRBV27; cdr3_aa: CASMVHRNTGELFF; cdr3_nt: TGTGCCAGTATGGTACACCGGAACACCGGGGAGCTGTTTTTT
d_call: NA; j_call: TRBJ2-1; clone_size: many; v_call: TRBV27; cdr3_aa: CASSQGGRGHEQFF; cdr3_nt: TGTGCCAGCAGCCAGGGCGGCAGGGGCCATGAGCAGTTCTTC
d_call: TRBD1; j_call: TRBJ1-1; clone_size: NA; v_call: TRBV7-9; cdr3_aa: CASSPPGGPRNTEAFF; cdr3_nt: TGTGCCAGCAGCCCCCCAGGGGGCCCCCGAAACACTGAAGCTTTCTTT
d_call: NA; j_call: TRBJ2-3; clone_size: many; v_call: TRBV12-5; cdr3_aa: CASGLAYTDTQYF; cdr3_nt: TGTGCTAGTGGTTTGGCTTACACAGATACGCAGTATTTT
d_call: NA; j_call: TRBJ2-7; clone_size: NA; v_call: TRBV16; cdr3_aa: CASSLGQGYGQYF; cdr3_nt: TGTGCCAGCAGCCTGGGACAAGGCTACGGGCAGTACTTC
d_call: NA; j_call: TRBJ2-1; clone_size: many; v_call: TRBV7-2; cdr3_aa: CASSLEGGYNEQFF; cdr3_nt: TGTGCCAGCAGCTTAGAAGGGGGTTACAATGAGCAGTTCTTC
d_call: TRBD1; j_call: TRBJ1-2; clone_size: many; v_call: TRBV28; cdr3_aa: CASGQGNYGYTF; cdr3_nt: TGTGCCAGCGGACAGGGGAACTATGGCTACACCTTC
d_call: NA; j_call: TRBJ2-1; clone_size: many; v_call: TRBV12-3/TRBV12-4; cdr3_aa: CASSLALAQDNEQFF; cdr3_nt: TGTGCCAGCAGTTTAGCGCTAGCGCAGGACAATGAGCAGTTCTTC
d_call: NA; j_call: TRBJ2-1; clone_size: many; v_call: TRBV5-6; cdr3_aa: CASSSQLKEQFF; cdr3_nt: TGTGCCAGCAGCTCGCAGCTTAAAGAGCAGTTCTTC
d_call: NA; j_call: TRBJ1-5; clone_size: NA; v_call: TRBV6-2/TRBV6-3; cdr3_aa: CASIYSWFNQPQHF; cdr3_nt: TGTGCCAGCATTTACTCATGGTTCAATCAGCCCCAGCATTTT
d_call: TRBD1; j_call: TRBJ1-2; clone_size: many; v_call: TRBV6-1; cdr3_aa: CASRVAGTGTYYTF; cdr3_nt: TGTGCCAGCAGGGTAGCCGGGACAGGAACTTACTACACCTTC
d_call: NA; j_call: TRBJ1-5; clone_size: many; v_call: TRBV20-1; cdr3_aa: CSARAGTYQPQHF; cdr3_nt: TGCAGTGCTAGAGCTGGGACATATCAGCCCCAGCATTTT
d_call: NA; j_call: TRBJ2-7; clone_size: many; v_call: TRBV2; cdr3_aa: CASSVGQSSSYEQYF; cdr3_nt: TGTGCCAGCAGTGTGGGGCAGTCGAGCTCCTACGAGCAGTACTTC
d_call: NA; j_call: TRBJ1-1; clone_size: many; v_call: TRBV6-2/TRBV6-3; cdr3_aa: CASSYRHVDTEAFF; cdr3_nt: TGTGCCAGCAGTTATAGACATGTGGACACTGAAGCTTTCTTT
d_call: TRBD2; j_call: TRBJ2-5; clone_size: few; v_call: TRBV7-3; cdr3_aa: CASSSWTSGIPYQETQYF; cdr3_nt: TGTGCCAGCAGCTCCTGGACTAGCGGGATACCGTACCAAGAGACCCAGTACTTC
d_call: NA; j_call: TRBJ1-3; clone_size: many; v_call: TRBV20-1; cdr3_aa: CSARSAVGIGNTIYF; cdr3_nt: TGCAGTGCTAGAAGCGCGGTAGGGATAGGAAACACCATATATTTT
d_call: NA; j_call: TRBJ1-5; clone_size: many; v_call: TRBV30; cdr3_aa: CAGLGGDSNQPQHF; cdr3_nt: TGTGCCGGCCTAGGAGGGGATAGCAATCAGCCCCAGCATTTT
d_call: NA; j_call: TRBJ2-7; clone_size: medium-sized; v_call: TRBV6-1; cdr3_aa: CASRIGRAEGVKQYF; cdr3_nt: TGTGCCAGCAGGATCGGGCGGGCAGAGGGGGTGAAGCAGTACTTC
d_call: NA; j_call: TRBJ2-1; clone_size: NA; v_call: TRBV6-1; cdr3_aa: CASSGGAVDSYNEQFF; cdr3_nt: TGTGCCAGCAGTGGCGGAGCGGTAGATTCCTACAATGAGCAGTTCTTC
d_call: TRBD2; j_call: TRBJ2-1; clone_size: many; v_call: TRBV12-3/TRBV12-4; cdr3_aa: CASRGGRTYNEQFF; cdr3_nt: TGTGCCAGCAGGGGCGGGAGAACCTACAATGAGCAGTTCTTC
d_call: NA; j_call: TRBJ2-2; clone_size: NA; v_call: TRBV24-1; cdr3_aa: CATSVGGDTGGLFF; cdr3_nt: TGTGCCACCAGTGTTGGGGGAGACACCGGGGGGCTGTTTTTT
d_call: NA; j_call: TRBJ1-3; clone_size: many; v_call: TRBV29-1; cdr3_aa: CSVEGTVSGNTIYF; cdr3_nt: TGCAGCGTTGAAGGAACGGTTTCGGGAAACACCATATATTTT
d_call: NA; j_call: TRBJ2-5; clone_size: many; v_call: TRBV5-1; cdr3_aa: CASSSQGYQETQYF; cdr3_nt: TGCGCCAGCAGCTCACAGGGTTACCAAGAGACCCAGTACTTC
d_call: NA; j_call: TRBJ2-7; clone_size: many; v_call: TRBV5-1; cdr3_aa: CASSSTNSYEQYF; cdr3_nt: TGCGCCAGCAGCTCGACGAACTCCTACGAGCAGTACTTC